The TCR beta chain described here comes from a study of CD8+CD57+ T cells in acquired aplastic anemia. TCR beta VDJ and CDR3 profiling used genomic DNA as template. Using its own MiXCR run on the reads, TCRdb lists one record per CDR3 protein. The table lists around 80,000 distinct CDR3 sequences, under 80% of them singletons. With regard to this clonotype: The CDR3 does not close with the conserved phenylalanine or tryptophan, likely indicating a read error.

CD8+CD57+ cell expansion had been shown by flow cytometry in patients chosen for sequencing. The TCR sequence derives from a human donor with aplastic anemia. The sample comprised sorted CD4+, CD8+, or CD8+CD57+ T cells (not recorded which) from PBMCs.

CDR3: CASSFFPGGAEQYL. CDR3 nucleotide sequence: TGTGCCAGCAGCTTCTTTCCAGGGGGAGCCGAGCAGTACCTC. The genes are TRBV7-7 and TRBJ2-7; 7 bases agree with TRBD1. The germline CDR1 and CDR2 sequences are SSHAT and FNYEAQ (reference sequence). CDR3 size: 14 residues. V was clipped by 3 bases and J by 6 bases; unmatched bases: 8.